This T cell receptor (beta chain) was captured in a study of T cells in women clearing cervical HPV infection (dated by TCRdb to 2016 to 2019). About the full investigation: The cases were 25 to 30 women with histologically confirmed HPV16-related CIN3 or worse, and 2 of these cases were invasive cancers. The controls were fewer than 30 women whose single incident HPV16 infection cleared within 12 months with no development of precancer or cancer. Blood from cases was drawn at the visit where the lesion was first identified, while blood from controls was drawn once the infection was no longer detected. For cases, the median interval between lesion detection and blood sampling was around 140 days, with an interquartile range of roughly 80 to 200 days. Since only a few of the women had HLA typing available, the possibility that HLA type was acting as a confounder could not be ruled out. An exploratory proof-of-principle case-control study, nested within the Guanacaste HPV Natural History Study in Costa Rica, was conducted to compare TCR repertoires across cervical HPV16 outcomes. Cases and controls were matched on age within five years and on year of sample collection. Cases had a median age of about 34 years and controls had a median age of 38, with no significant differences in baseline characteristics. The parent cohort enrolled 10,049 women aged 18 or older in Guanacaste, Costa Rica, during about 1993 to 1994 and followed them for 7 to 8 years. Quality controls consisted of five blinded duplicates per group, for a total of about 60 samples made up of 50 or so participants and approximately 10 replicates. General findings and caveats noted by the study authors: Cases were distinguished from controls with an estimated AUC of 0.7 to 0.85 by random forest classifiers combining richness and V gene abundances. Across sequencing depths, CIN3+ cases showed significantly higher TCR repertoire richness than controls, but evenness did not differ between the groups. T-cell numbers per sample were unknown, so richness differences could reflect varying T-cell content rather than repertoire biology. The cross-sectional design could not show whether associations preceded infection or resulted from it; effector/memory subsets and HPV-specific T cells were not isolated.

About this clone: This clone's antigen is unknown.

Every participant had a single incident cervical HPV16 infection, and prevalent HPV16 infections were excluded. Cervical HPV DNA was detected by MY09/MY11 PCR, and genotyping was performed by dot-blot hybridization. Roughly 15 mL of heparinized blood was centrifuged, after which the buffy coat was aliquoted, frozen at -30 degrees C, and then stored at -80 degrees C. Genomic DNA was extracted from buffy coat specimens using QIAGEN kits. The immunoSEQ assay used multiplex PCR to amplify TCR beta CDR3 regions from an average of approximately 1,100 ng of genomic DNA per sample. The assay corrected primer bias using a complete synthetic TCR repertoire to establish an amplification baseline. Amplicons were sequenced on the Illumina platform. On the study's bioinformatics: Sequences were error-corrected by clustering with frequency ratios and a modified nearest-neighbor algorithm, then analyzed in the immunoSEQ Analyzer with IMGT gene definitions. At each rarefaction depth, TCR richness and evenness were averaged across 20 rarefaction repeats, and any sample with fewer sequences than the depth was left out. Wilcoxon rank sum tests with FDR correction were used to compare relative abundances of V, D and J genes between the groups. An intraclass correlation of roughly 95% for TCR richness and an average of about 77% across 60 to 80 gene segments were obtained from the blinded duplicates. The table was pulled from immuneACCESS by TCRdb, which kept in-frame rearrangements only. Such tables lose some clones; where checked, under half of the loss comes from unresolved V genes, and the rest has no known cause. V and J calls and clone size are as listed in that table; D and trimming were resolved from the DNA. The sample's own table lists some 20,000 clones. Less than 6.5% of the sample is taken by the ten largest.

The TCR originated in a woman between 18 and 75 years old with a cervical HPV16 infection that either progressed to CIN3+ or cleared (not recorded which). The sequenced material came from blood buffy coat.

CDR3 DNA (partial): TGTGCCAGCCGCCTAGCGGAGCTAGAGACT. It encodes CASRLAELET. In full, the CDR3 reads CASRLAELETQYF. The chain uses TRBV7-6 and TRBJ2-4; a stretch of 7 junction bases matches TRBD2. The CDR3 is cut off 3 residues early in the read; its end comes from the germline J gene. The germline V gene yields SGHVS for CDR1 and FNYEAQ for CDR2. The CDR3 runs 13 amino acids, cysteine and phenylalanine included. Shown are 30 bases from within the CDR3, in frame from base 1.